This TCR beta chain is drawn from a study of blood T cell repertoires in COVID-19. This clone was seen a few times. Study processing details: Estimation of nucleated cell counts was performed using reference gene primer amplification. The data were produced by immunoSEQ multiplex PCR, yet TCRdb's version contains in-frame clones alone and is incomplete. The D gene and trimming were derived from the DNA, and the V and J assignments and clone size from that table. This table has 300,000 to 400,000 clones, more than 75% appearing once. The receptor was isolated from a woman aged 18 to 35 who had recovered from COVID-19. The specimen sequenced was peripheral blood.

Written as DNA, the CDR3 is TGTGCCAGCAGCTCTCGACAGGAGTCTAACACCGGGGAGCTGTTTTTT. Its protein product is CASSSRQESNTGELFF. This rearrangement joins TRBV5-4 to TRBJ2-2, with a weak D call TRBD1 (6 bases). V was shortened by 3 bases and J by 2 bases, with 14 bases between the two germline ends. This CDR3 is 16 amino acids long. Germline V CDR1 and CDR2: SGHNT, YYREEE (reference sequence).